Listed here are 13 T cell receptor beta chains from one sample, sequenced in a study of regulatory T cells in long-lasting Graves disease. Arm-PCR of CDR3 regions and iRepertoire HTBI primers were the basis on which TCR beta libraries were built. Using its own MiXCR run on the multiplex PCR reads, TCRdb lists one record per CDR3 protein. The sample includes approximately 460,000 distinct CDR3 sequences, 15% to 20% seen only once; the top ten take approximately 11%. Stated time point: newly diagnosed GD, antithyroid drugs for less than 3 months. TCR sequences were obtained from RNA taken from PBMCs. The sample was also reused in another study, on T cells in Graves' hyperthyroidism and ophthalmopathy.

Sequencing used peripheral blood mononuclear cells (PBMCs), obtained at new diagnosis, from a patient treated with antithyroid drugs. The receptors were sampled from a woman aged 25 to 39 with Graves disease.

The V call is TRBV5-1, the J call TRBJ2-3; the D gene is possibly TRBD1 (6 bases). The V gene lost 0 bases and the J gene lost 4 bases, with 9 bases spanning the gap. Germline-derived CDR1 and CDR2 are SGHRS and YFSETQ. CDR3 length: 14 amino acids. This chain's CDR3 is CASSLDRASDTQYF. The CDR3 nucleotides are TGCGCCAGCAGCTTGGACAGGGCGTCAGATACGCAGTATTTT.

In the case of this clonotype: Because it lacks the conserved phenylalanine or tryptophan at the end, this CDR3 is likely a read error. The DNA is left out, because the CDR3 cannot be placed on it with certainty; the CDR3 is given as TCRdb lists it. The CDR3 loop reads CASSTPGANVLIS. This chain uses TRBV7-9 with TRBJ2-6. Germline V gives CDR1 SEHNR, CDR2 FQNEAQ (reference sequence). Termini included, the CDR3 measures 13 amino acids.

This clonotype has at least ten counts. The genes are TRBV12-3 or TRBV12-4 and TRBJ1-5; 7 bases match TRBD1. V lost 3 bases and J lost 7; bases outside the gene matches: 6. This CDR3 region has 14 residues. CDR3 amino acids: CASSFGRGEQPQHF. As DNA, the CDR3 is TGTGCCAGCAGTTTTGGCAGGGGGGAGCAGCCCCAGCATTTT.

This clonotype was counted many times. The rearrangement joins TRBV30 to TRBJ2-7; D gene uncertain. The CDR3 loop spans 12 amino acids. Deletions cut 2 bases from V and 0 bases from J, with 5 bases between. CDR1 is GTSNPN and CDR2 is SVGIG in the germline V gene (reference sequence). This CDR3 is CAWSRDSYEQYF. Here the CDR3 DNA reads TGTGCCTGGAGTAGGGACTCCTACGAGCAGTACTTC.

This clonotype was picked up many times. V is TRBV6-1 and J is TRBJ2-7; D might be TRBD1 or TRBD2, each matching 5 bases. V gave up 7 bases and J gave up 5 bases, with 15 bases separating them. This CDR3 is built from 13 residues. Germline V lookup: CDR1 MNHNS, CDR2 SASEGT. The CDR3 spells CASTPGPLNEQYF. The CDR3 DNA reads TGTGCCAGCACCCCGGGACCACTGAACGAGCAGTACTTC.

This clonotype was recorded at least ten times. V gene TRBV4-1 combines with J gene TRBJ1-5, with a possible D match to TRBD1 (6 bases). CDR1 MGHRA and CDR2 YSYEKL come from the germline V gene. The length of the CDR3 is 14 residues. V shed 3 bases and J shed 7 bases, with 13 bases lying between them. CDR3 sequence (DNA): TGCGCCAGCAGCCAGGAGGGGGTCGGGCAGCCCCAGCATTTT. It is translated as CASSQEGVGQPQHF.

The V call is TRBV28, the J call TRBJ1-2; no firm D call. The V and J ends lost 3 bases and 8 bases respectively, with 13 bases between them. The CDR3 runs to 13 residues. In germline, CDR1 is MDHEN, CDR2 SYDVKM. The CDR3 DNA follows: TGTGCCAGCAGTTTTGTCCAGAACCCGGGCTACACCTTC. It encodes CASSFVQNPGYTF.

The chain is built from TRBV6-5 and TRBJ1-3; D not certain. Germline V CDR1 and CDR2: MNHEY, SVGAGI. The CDR3 extends over 14 amino acids. Trimming took 4 bases from V and 0 from J, leaving 7 bases between them. The CDR3 loop reads CASSFPDSGNTIYF. In DNA form, the CDR3 reads TGTGCCAGCAGTTTTCCGGACTCTGGAAACACCATATATTTT.

This clonotype was counted at least ten times. The V call is TRBV5-6, the J call TRBJ2-7, with 7 bases aligning to TRBD2. The CDR3 contains 15 residues. After removal of 1 base from V and 7 bases from J, the junction contained 11 bases not matched to a gene. The germline CDR1 and CDR2 sequences are SGHDT and YYEEEE. The CDR3, as DNA: TGTGCCAGCAGCTTGAGTTTAGCGGGCCCGTGGGAGCAGTACTTC. Translation gives CASSLSLAGPWEQYF.

This clonotype appeared many times. The chain is built from TRBV28 and TRBJ1-2, with TRBD1 matching 8 bases. This CDR3 comprises 14 residues. J lost 5 bases, V lost 5 bases, and 7 bases had no gene match. CDR1 and CDR2 from the germline V gene are MDHEN and SYDVKM. CDR3 sequence reads: CASSNRDRLYGYTF. DNA for the CDR3: TGTGCCAGCAGTAACCGGGACAGGTTGTATGGCTACACCTTC.

This clonotype is a singleton in its sample. This chain connects TRBV11-1 to TRBJ2-2; TRBD2 aligns across 16 bases. The CDR3 is 18 amino acids. V shed 6 bases and J 3 bases; nucleotides not matched to a gene: 7. Germline V CDR1 and CDR2: SGHAT, FQDESV (reference sequence). The CDR3: CASRRGLAGGPDTGELFF. The CDR3 DNA reads TGTGCCAGCAGAAGGGGACTAGCGGGAGGGCCGGACACCGGGGAGCTGTTTTTT. The full variable domain, with the rest looked up from reference TRBV11-1 and TRBJ2-2, is EAEVAQSPRYKITEKSQAVAFWCDPISGHATLYWYRQILGQGPELLVQFQDESVVDDSQLPKDRFSAERLKGVDSTLKIQPAELGDSAMYLCASRRGLAGGPDTGELFFGEGSRLTVL.

With respect to this clonotype: A much larger clone sits a single nucleotide away, making a read error possible. V is TRBV5-4 and J is TRBJ1-1; D might be TRBD1 (5 bases). This CDR3 is built from 15 residues. CDR1 is SGHNT and CDR2 is YYREEE in the germline V gene (reference sequence). The CDR3 protein is CASSLVAGMNTEASF. The CDR3 nucleotides are TGTGCCAGCAGCTTGGTTGCAGGGATGAACACTGAAGCTTCCTTT.

This clonotype was counted only a few times. The rearrangement links TRBV5-5 to TRBJ2-7, with 12 bases that match TRBD2. Trimming removed 1 base from V and 4 bases from J; junction bases left unmatched: 6. The germline CDR1 and CDR2 sequences are SGHKS and YYEKEE (reference sequence). The CDR3 covers 16 residues. This chain's CDR3 is CASSLSITSGRYEQYF. The CDR3 DNA is TGTGCCAGCAGCTTGTCTATTACTAGCGGGAGGTACGAGCAGTACTTC. The variable domain in full, completed from reference TRBV5-5 and TRBJ2-7, reads DAGVTQSPTHLIKTRGQQVTLRCSPISGHKSVSWYQQVLGQGPQFIFQYYEKEERGRGNFPDRFSARQFPNYSSELNVNALLLGDSALYLCASSLSITSGRYEQYFGPGTRLTVT.